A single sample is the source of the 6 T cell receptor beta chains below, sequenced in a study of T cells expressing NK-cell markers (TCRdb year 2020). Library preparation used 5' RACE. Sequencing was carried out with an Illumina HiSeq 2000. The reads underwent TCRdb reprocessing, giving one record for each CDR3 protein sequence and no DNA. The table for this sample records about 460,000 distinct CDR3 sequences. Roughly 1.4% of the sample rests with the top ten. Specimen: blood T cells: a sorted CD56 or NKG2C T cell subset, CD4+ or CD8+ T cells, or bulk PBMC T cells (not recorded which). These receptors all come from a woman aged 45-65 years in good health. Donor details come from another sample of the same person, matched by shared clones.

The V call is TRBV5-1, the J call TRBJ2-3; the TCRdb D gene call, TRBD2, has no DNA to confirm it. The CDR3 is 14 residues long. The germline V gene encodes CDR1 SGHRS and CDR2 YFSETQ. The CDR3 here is CASSPIPGGDTQYF.

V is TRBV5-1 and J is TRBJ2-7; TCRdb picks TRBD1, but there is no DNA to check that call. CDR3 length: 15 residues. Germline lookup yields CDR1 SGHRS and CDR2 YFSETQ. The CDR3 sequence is CASSPDWDIGAEQYF.

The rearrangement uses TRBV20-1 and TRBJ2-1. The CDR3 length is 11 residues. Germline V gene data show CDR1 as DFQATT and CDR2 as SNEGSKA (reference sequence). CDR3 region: CSARVWDEQFF.

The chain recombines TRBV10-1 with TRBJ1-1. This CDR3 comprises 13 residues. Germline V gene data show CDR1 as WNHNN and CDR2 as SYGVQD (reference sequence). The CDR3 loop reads CASSEGSFSEAFF.

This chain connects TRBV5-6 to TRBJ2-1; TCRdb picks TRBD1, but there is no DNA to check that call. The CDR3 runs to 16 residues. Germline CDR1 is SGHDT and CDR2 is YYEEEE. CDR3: CASSLMGQGSYNEQFF.

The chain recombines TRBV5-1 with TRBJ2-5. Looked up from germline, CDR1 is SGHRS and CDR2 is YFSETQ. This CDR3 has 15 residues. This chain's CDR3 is CASSGQSGSQETQYF. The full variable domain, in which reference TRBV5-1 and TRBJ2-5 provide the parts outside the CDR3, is KAGVTQTPRYLIKTRGQQVTLSCSPISGHRSVSWYQQTPGQGLQFLFEYFSETQRNKGNFPGRFSGRQFSNSRSEMNVSTLELGDSALYLCASSGQSGSQETQYFGPGTRLLVL.